The TCR beta chain under discussion was sequenced for a study of human T cells and chemical hapten exposure. In the study overall: In the sensitization step, 2% DPC was placed on 2 cm by 2 cm of upper inner arm skin.

Time point meaning: patch test 2, 6 weeks after DPC sensitization. The treatment: therapeutic diphenylcyclopropenone sensitization with weekly scalp DPC. The CDR3 is 15 residues long. Germline V gene sequence: CDR1 MNHEY, CDR2 SVGEGT. Trimming removed 6 bases from V and 1 base from J; junction bases left unmatched: 6. What the library attached to individual cDNA molecules were unique molecular identifiers. Original handling: Sample TCR counts, which ranged from roughly 23,224 to 750,000, had a median of approximately 94,000. TCRdb called the RACE reads again in MiXCR, with one record for every CDR3 protein. The V and J calls were not made by the authors but by TCRdb's processing. The sample records tens of thousands of distinct CDR3 sequences, 9.5% to 10% being singletons.

This sequence was found in a woman aged 45-65 years with alopecia areata. Some clones in this sample may be carry-over from other donors' samples. This specimen consisted of whole blood, obtained in connection with sensitization to the hapten diphenylcyclopropenone (DPC). The V gene is TRBV6-2 or TRBV6-3, the J gene TRBJ1-2, with 9 bases lining up with TRBD1. CDR3 amino acids: CASRGTGSNNYGYTF. The CDR3, as DNA: TGTGCCAGCAGAGGGACAGGGAGCAATAACTATGGCTACACCTTC.